Listed here are 14 T cell receptor beta chains from one sample, sequenced in a study of identifying expanded T cells in peripheral blood. Sequenced by immunoSEQ multiplex PCR; TCRdb stores in-frame clones only, minus some. This table has some 100,000 clones, over 75% appearing once. The specimen sequenced was blood. The receptors here all came from a person aged 18 to 75 in good health.

The V call is TRBV9, the J call TRBJ2-1; D might be TRBD2 (6 bases). There are 15 residues in the CDR3. Trimming stripped 5 bases from V and 3 bases from J, with 15 bases between. Germline V lookup: CDR1 SGDLS, CDR2 YYNGEE. Here the CDR3 reads CASSGRNIGYNEQFF. The DNA of the CDR3 is TGTGCCAGCAGTGGGAGGAATATCGGCTACAATGAGCAGTTCTTC.

This clone was recorded once. The chain combines TRBV19 with TRBJ1-1; the D gene is possibly TRBD1 (5 bases). CDR1 and CDR2 (germline): LNHDA, SQIVND (reference sequence). V was trimmed by 3 bases and J by 11 bases, leaving 16 bases between them. CDR3 length: 13 residues. The CDR3 spells CASSMWQGGSAFF. The CDR3 DNA is TGTGCCAGTAGTATGTGGCAGGGCGGTTCGGCTTTCTTT.

This chain joins TRBV2 and TRBJ2-6; the D is unclear. The CDR3 sequence is 13 residues long. Trimming took 7 bases from V and 0 from J, leaving 4 bases between them. Germline CDR1 and CDR2: SNHLY and FYNNEI. As DNA, the CDR3 is TGTGCCAGCACGAGCTCTGGGGCCAACGTCCTGACTTTC. It codes for CASTSSGANVLTF.

The chain uses TRBV2 and TRBJ2-1; D remains ambiguous. This CDR3 comprises 15 residues. Deletions cut 6 bases from V and 0 bases from J, with 12 bases between. Germline CDR1 and CDR2: SNHLY and FYNNEI. The CDR3: CASSARQSSYNEQFF. DNA for the CDR3: TGTGCCAGCAGCGCTAGGCAAAGCTCCTACAATGAGCAGTTCTTC. The entire variable domain, with the rest obtained from reference TRBV2 and TRBJ2-1, is as follows: EPEVTQTPSHQVTQMGQEVILRCVPISNHLYFYWYRQILGQKVEFLVSFYNNEISEKSEIFDDQFSVERPDGSNFTLKIRSTKLEDSAMYFCASSARQSSYNEQFFGPGTRLTVL.

The gene calls are TRBV19 and TRBJ2-1; D is unclear. Looked up from germline, CDR1 is LNHDA and CDR2 is SQIVND (reference sequence). This CDR3 region has 12 residues. V was shortened by 3 bases and J by 5 bases, with 5 bases between the two germline ends. The CDR3 nucleotides read TGTGCCAGTAGTATTTATAACAATGAGCAGTTCTTC. Residues: CASSIYNNEQFF.

This clone was found once. DNA for the CDR3: TGTGCCAGCAGGGCCAACCCAGGGGGCACAGGGACCCAGTACTTC. Residues: CASRANPGGTGTQYF. This sequence joins TRBV2 and TRBJ2-5; 8 bases match TRBD1. Looked up from germline, CDR1 is SNHLY and CDR2 is FYNNEI. The CDR3 runs to 15 residues. V dropped 6 bases and J dropped 7; count of bases not matched to a gene: 13.

The chain has TRBV19 and TRBJ1-2, with D unresolved. V was shortened by 3 bases and J by 4 bases, with 21 bases between the two germline ends. The germline CDR1 and CDR2 sequences are LNHDA and SQIVND (reference sequence). The CDR3 extends over 17 amino acids. The CDR3 is CASSMGRIARKSYGYTF. CDR3 DNA: TGTGCCAGTAGTATGGGAAGAATAGCTCGAAAAAGCTATGGCTACACCTTC.

The chain is built from TRBV30 and TRBJ1-3, with D possibly being TRBD1 (6 bases). The germline gives CDR1 GTSNPN, CDR2 SVGIG (reference sequence). The V gene lost 5 bases and the J gene lost 7 bases, with 27 bases spanning the gap. This CDR3 is 17 amino acids long. CDR3 nucleotide sequence: TGTGCCTGGGCTCGGAACTCTCGGGGGGGAAGGGGGAACACCATATATTTT. This sequence encodes CAWARNSRGGRGNTIYF. Full variable domain (outside the CDR3, taken from reference TRBV30 and TRBJ1-3): SQTIHQWPATLVQPVGSPLSLECTVEGTSNPNLYWYRQAAGRGLQLLFYSVGIGQISSEVPQNLSASRPQDRQFILSSKKLLLSDSGFYLCAWARNSRGGRGNTIYFGEGSWLTVV.

V gene TRBV19 combines with J gene TRBJ1-5, with no clear D. The germline gives CDR1 LNHDA, CDR2 SQIVND (reference sequence). V was clipped by 3 bases and J by 1 base, with 10 bases between them. The CDR3 has 15 residues. The CDR3 loop is CASSISANSNQPQHF. CDR3 in DNA: TGTGCCAGTAGTATTTCCGCCAACAGCAATCAGCCCCAGCATTTT.

This chain connects TRBV19 to TRBJ1-2, with 7 bases lining up with TRBD1. The CDR3 has 14 amino acids. CDR1 LNHDA and CDR2 SQIVND come from the germline V gene (reference sequence). J was trimmed by 4 bases and V by 6 bases; bases with no gene match: 8. Here the CDR3 reads CASRPSTGIYGYTF. The CDR3 region has the DNA TGTGCCAGTAGACCCTCGACAGGGATCTATGGCTACACCTTC.

This chain links TRBV11-3 with TRBJ2-3, with 12 nucleotides matching TRBD2. The CDR3 is 16 residues long. Germline V gives CDR1 SGHNT, CDR2 YENEEA. The ends lost 5 bases at V and 0 bases at J; junction bases unmatched: 3. CDR3 in amino acids: CASSPGLAGSTDTQYF. As DNA, the CDR3 is TGTGCCAGCAGCCCCGGACTAGCGGGAAGCACAGATACGCAGTATTTT. Full variable domain (outside the CDR3, taken from reference TRBV11-3 and TRBJ2-3): EAGVVQSPRYKIIEKKQPVAFWCNPISGHNTLYWYLQNLGQGPELLIRYENEEAVDDSQLPKDRFSAERLKGVDSTLKIQPAELGDSAVYLCASSPGLAGSTDTQYFGPGTRLTVL.

The chain employs TRBV18 and TRBJ1-2; 11 nucleotides line up with TRBD1. The trim removed 0 bases at V and 4 bases at J, leaving 4 bases unmatched. The CDR3 is made up of 16 amino acids. The germline CDR1 and CDR2 sequences are KGHSH and LQKENI. The CDR3 reads CASSPPGTGGAYGYTF. CDR3 bases: TGTGCCAGCTCACCACCCGGGACAGGGGGAGCCTATGGCTACACCTTC. Based on the CDR3 plus reference TRBV18 and TRBJ1-2, the full variable domain is NAGVMQNPRHLVRRRGQEARLRCSPMKGHSHVYWYRQLPEEGLKFMVYLQKENIIDESGMPKERFSAEFPKEGPSILRIQQVVRGDSAAYFCASSPPGTGGAYGYTFGSGTRLTVV.

The CDR3 protein is CASSSSGVFYGYTF. DNA of the CDR3: TGTGCCAGCAGCTCATCCGGGGTTTTCTATGGCTACACCTTC. This rearrangement joins TRBV7-9 to TRBJ1-2, with unresolved D. The CDR3 length is 14 residues. CDR1 SEHNR and CDR2 FQNEAQ come from the germline V gene (reference sequence). V was pared by 4 bases and J by 4 bases, with 13 bases between.

J is TRBJ2-2 and V is TRBV5-1; possible D gene TRBD1, 5 bases. From germline, CDR1 is SGHRS and CDR2 YFSETQ. V was pared by 3 bases and J by 5 bases, with 11 bases between. The length of the CDR3 is 14 residues. The CDR3 reads CASSSDTGTGELFF. CDR3 DNA sequence: TGCGCCAGCAGCTCGGACACTGGGACCGGGGAGCTGTTTTTT.